This T cell receptor beta chain appears in the sequencing data of a study of shared clonotypes between healthy human individuals. CDR3 size: 16 residues. V lost 4 bases, J lost 1 base, and 14 bases lay in between. Germline V gene data show CDR1 as SGHRS and CDR2 as YFSETQ. The method was immunoSEQ multiplex PCR; TCRdb's version includes in-frame clones alone and lacks a portion of them. The repertoire includes more than 2,000,000 clones, around nine tenths of them detected once, and over 0.12% sits in the top ten. This clonotype was obtained from a man aged 18 to 35 in good health. Sequencing used naive CD4+ T cells sorted from blood. Subset in this sample: CD45RA+ positively selected. This chain links TRBV5-1 with TRBJ2-2, with D perhaps TRBD1 (5 bases). The CDR3 here is CASSHLRVGNTGELFF. The DNA for the CDR3 is TGCGCCAGCAGCCACCTCAGGGTTGGGAACACCGGGGAGCTGTTTTTT.